This is a list of T cell receptor beta chains from one sample in a study of blood T cell repertoires in COVID-19. Assay used: immunoSEQ multiplex PCR; TCRdb lists only in-frame clones, some missing. The table has around 230,000 clones, roughly nine tenths seen once. Sequencing was carried out using PBMCs or T cells enriched from blood (not recorded which). The receptors shown here come from a woman under 40 who had recovered from COVID-19. Each CDR3 is given with its conserved first and last residue. A D gene is named only where the DNA matches it firmly. The size field is filled for only some rows; it gives once, few, many or a size class.

J: TRBJ2-7; size: -; V: TRBV19; D: TRBD1; DNA: TGTGCCAGTAGTATCGGGACAGGGCATAACGAGCAGTACTTC; CDR3: CASSIGTGHNEQYF
J: TRBJ1-5; size: once; V: TRBV19; D: -; DNA: TGTGCCAGTAGTATAGTTTTGGGGGCCGGTCAGCCCCAGCATTTT; CDR3: CASSIVLGAGQPQHF
J: TRBJ1-1; size: -; V: TRBV27; D: TRBD1; DNA: TGTGCCAGCAGTCCCGAGGGGGCGCGTAGGGACACTGAAGCTTTCTTT; CDR3: CASSPEGARRDTEAFF
J: TRBJ1-5; size: -; V: TRBV5-3; D: -; DNA: TGTGCCAGAAGCTTGGAAGTTCCAGGTGTCCAGGGGCCCCAGCATTTT; CDR3: CARSLEVPGVQGPQHF
J: TRBJ2-4; size: -; V: TRBV7-2; D: TRBD1; DNA: TGTGCCAGCAGCTTCACCGGGACAGAAATAAACATTCAGTACTTC; CDR3: CASSFTGTEINIQYF
J: TRBJ1-2; size: many; V: TRBV12-3/TRBV12-4; D: -; DNA: TGTGCCAGCAGTTCAGGGCCGACCAGCGGCTACACCTTC; CDR3: CASSSGPTSGYTF
J: TRBJ1-2; size: few; V: TRBV5-1; D: -; DNA: TGCGCCAGCAGCTTGGTTGGAGGGGACGAGGGCTACACCTTC; CDR3: CASSLVGGDEGYTF
J: TRBJ1-3; size: -; V: TRBV4-1; D: -; DNA: TGCGCCAGCAGCCTGAATTCCGGGACAGGAAACACCATATATTTT; CDR3: CASSLNSGTGNTIYF
J: TRBJ2-5; size: -; V: TRBV11-2; D: TRBD2; DNA: TGTGCCAGCAGCCACCCCTCTAGCGGGGGCACCCAAGAGACCCAGTACTTC; CDR3: CASSHPSSGGTQETQYF
J: TRBJ2-5; size: -; V: TRBV29-1; D: TRBD1; DNA: TGCAGCGTTGAGGACAGGGAAGAGACCCAGTACTTC; CDR3: CSVEDREETQYF
J: TRBJ1-1; size: -; V: TRBV7-9; D: TRBD1; DNA: TGTGCCAGCAGCTGGACAGGAAACACTGAAGCTTTCTTT; CDR3: CASSWTGNTEAFF
J: TRBJ2-7; size: -; V: TRBV18; D: TRBD1; DNA: TGTGCCAGCTCGCCACAGGGGTCGGCTTACGAGCAGTACTTC; CDR3: CASSPQGSAYEQYF
J: TRBJ2-7; size: -; V: TRBV30; D: -; DNA: TGTGCCTGGAGTGAAAGAGACAGAAACTACGAGCAGTACTTC; CDR3: CAWSERDRNYEQYF
J: TRBJ1-4; size: -; V: TRBV5-1; D: -; DNA: TGCGCCAGCAGCTTGACAGCCCTTGCAACTAATGAAAAACTGTTTTTT; CDR3: CASSLTALATNEKLFF
J: TRBJ2-7; size: -; V: TRBV6-5; D: TRBD2; DNA: TGTGCCAGCAAATTCGCGGGGGAATCCTACGAGCAGTACTTC; CDR3: CASKFAGESYEQYF
J: TRBJ1-4; size: -; V: TRBV9; D: TRBD1; DNA: TGTGCCAGCAGCGTAGGAAAGACAGGGGCGTTGAATGAAAAACTGTTTTTT; CDR3: CASSVGKTGALNEKLFF
J: TRBJ1-3; size: -; V: TRBV6-5; D: -; DNA: TGTGCCAGCAGTTACTCCTGGGGGGACTCTGGAAACACCATATATTTT; CDR3: CASSYSWGDSGNTIYF
J: TRBJ1-1; size: -; V: TRBV2; D: TRBD1; DNA: TGTGCCAGCAGCCGGACAGGGGGCGCGACTGAAGCTTTCTTT; CDR3: CASSRTGGATEAFF
J: TRBJ1-1; size: -; V: TRBV3-1/TRBV3-2; D: -; DNA: TGTGCCAGCAGCCAAGACCCAATGGCCGCTGAAGCTTTCTTT; CDR3: CASSQDPMAAEAFF
J: TRBJ2-2; size: -; V: TRBV7-6; D: -; DNA: TGTGCCAGCAGCAAGGGACAAATGAGGACCGGGGAGCTGTTTTTT; CDR3: CASSKGQMRTGELFF
J: TRBJ2-3; size: -; V: TRBV25-1; D: -; DNA: TGTGCCAGCAGTATCGACACCTCGACAGATACGCAGTATTTT; CDR3: CASSIDTSTDTQYF
J: TRBJ2-3; size: once; V: TRBV7-3; D: -; DNA: TGTGCCAGCAAAGGCGACAGGCTCACAGATACGCAGTATTTT; CDR3: CASKGDRLTDTQYF
J: TRBJ1-1; size: -; V: TRBV5-8; D: -; DNA: TGTGCCAGCAGCTTGGAATGGGGGGCTGAAGCTTTCTTT; CDR3: CASSLEWGAEAFF
J: TRBJ2-7; size: -; V: TRBV7-8; D: TRBD2; DNA: TGTGCCAGCAGCTTAGTAGGTACTAGCGGGGATTCCTACGAGCAGTACTTC; CDR3: CASSLVGTSGDSYEQYF
J: TRBJ2-7; size: -; V: TRBV4-3; D: -; DNA: TGCGCCAGCAGCCAAGATCAGAAGGGGGACTACGAGCAGTACTTC; CDR3: CASSQDQKGDYEQYF
J: TRBJ1-2; size: -; V: TRBV11-3; D: -; DNA: TGTGCCAGCAGCTTCGGCGCAGGGTTTAACTACACCTTC; CDR3: CASSFGAGFNYTF
J: TRBJ1-3; size: many; V: TRBV11-1; D: -; DNA: TGTGCCAGCAGCCTGGAGGCCACTGGAAACACCATATATTTT; CDR3: CASSLEATGNTIYF
J: TRBJ2-5; size: -; V: TRBV5-1; D: -; DNA: TGCGCCAGTACCGCCGGGACAACCAAAGAGACCCAGTACTTC; CDR3: CASTAGTTKETQYF
J: TRBJ2-1; size: -; V: TRBV18; D: TRBD1; DNA: TGTGCCAGCTCACCACAGGGGGCGCATGAGCAGTTCTTC; CDR3: CASSPQGAHEQFF
J: TRBJ1-3; size: -; V: TRBV5-1; D: -; DNA: TGCGCCAGCACCGTCGGAGGCGGCAGCGTCTCTGGAAACACCATATATTTT; CDR3: CASTVGGGSVSGNTIYF
J: TRBJ2-1; size: -; V: TRBV18; D: TRBD2; DNA: TGTGCCAGCTCAACGACTAGCGGGGGGGCAAACAATGAGCAGTTCTTC; CDR3: CASSTTSGGANNEQFF
J: TRBJ1-5; size: -; V: TRBV15; D: -; DNA: TGTGCCACCAGCAGAGATGTAGTTAGCAATCAGCCCCAGCATTTT; CDR3: CATSRDVVSNQPQHF
J: TRBJ2-7; size: few; V: TRBV27; D: -; DNA: TGTGCCAGCAGTTTAGCCGGGAGTGGCGCCTACGAGCAGTACTTC; CDR3: CASSLAGSGAYEQYF
J: TRBJ2-7; size: -; V: TRBV11-2; D: TRBD2; DNA: TGTGCCAGCAGCATGGGACTAGTGTCTTACGAGCAGTACTTC; CDR3: CASSMGLVSYEQYF
J: TRBJ2-5; size: -; V: TRBV7-3; D: -; DNA: TGTGCCAGGCGCTATTACGAGACCCAGTACTTC; CDR3: CARRYYETQYF
J: TRBJ1-4; size: -; V: TRBV10-2; D: -; DNA: TGCGCCAGCAGTATAAACAGGAATGAAAAACTGTTTTTT; CDR3: CASSINRNEKLFF
J: TRBJ1-1; size: -; V: TRBV15; D: -; DNA: TGTGCCACCAGCACACAGCTGACGAACACTGAAGCTTTCTTT; CDR3: CATSTQLTNTEAFF
J: TRBJ1-3; size: -; V: TRBV10-3; D: -; DNA: TGTGCCATCAGCTATAACGAGGACACCATATATTTT; CDR3: CAISYNEDTIYF
J: TRBJ2-7; size: once; V: TRBV6-5; D: -; DNA: TGTGCCAGCAGTTACTCCCGCTTCGGGTACGAGCAGTACTTC; CDR3: CASSYSRFGYEQYF
J: TRBJ2-5; size: -; V: TRBV6-2/TRBV6-3; D: -; DNA: TGTGCCAGCAGCTGGCGGTGGGGCAGGGAAGAGACCCAGTACTTC; CDR3: CASSWRWGREETQYF
J: TRBJ1-5; size: -; V: TRBV6-5; D: -; DNA: TGTGCCAGCCGTTTAGGACAGAGCAATCAGCCCCAGCATTTT; CDR3: CASRLGQSNQPQHF
J: TRBJ2-3; size: -; V: TRBV9; D: -; DNA: TGTGCCAGCAGCGTAGGTGCGGATACGCAGTATTTT; CDR3: CASSVGADTQYF
J: TRBJ1-6; size: -; V: TRBV27; D: -; DNA: TGTGCCAGCGGGGGCTTAAATTCACCCCTCCACTTT; CDR3: CASGGLNSPLHF
J: TRBJ2-2; size: -; V: TRBV7-2; D: -; DNA: TGTGCCAGCAGCTTAGTTTTGCCAGGGCAAGGAGGGGGGGAGCTGTTTTTT; CDR3: CASSLVLPGQGGGELFF
J: TRBJ1-2; size: -; V: TRBV7-9; D: -; DNA: TGTGCCAGCACTGAGACAGGAGGTTCCTATGGCTACACCTTC; CDR3: CASTETGGSYGYTF
J: TRBJ1-5; size: -; V: TRBV19; D: -; DNA: TGTGCCAGTAGTCCTCGGGGGGAGTCGAGCAATCAGCCCCAGCATTTT; CDR3: CASSPRGESSNQPQHF